The 7 T cell receptor beta chains listed next were all sequenced from one sample in a study of CD8+CD57+ T cells in acquired aplastic anemia. Individuals selected for sequencing had exhibited CD8+CD57+ cell expansion on flow cytometry. Genomic DNA, serving as template, underwent TCR beta VDJ and CDR3 profiling. Each CDR3 protein is one row after TCRdb ran MiXCR on the reads. There are approximately 200,000 distinct CDR3 sequences in the sample; around 49% occur only once, and just under 20% lies in the top ten. The sequencing sample was made of sorted CD4+, CD8+, or CD8+CD57+ T cells (not recorded which) from PBMCs. The receptors shown here come from a human donor with aplastic anemia.

This sequence joins TRBV5-1 and TRBJ2-2; weak D call: TRBD1 (5 bases). Looked up from germline, CDR1 is SGHRS and CDR2 is YFSETQ. With 0 bases removed from V and 8 bases from J, the gap between germline ends came to 11 bases. The CDR3 runs 14 residues. The DNA for the CDR3 is TGCGCCAGCAGCTTGGCCATGCAGGGTGGGGAGCTGTTTTTT. Amino acids: CASSLAMQGGELFF.

This clonotype was seen repeatedly, ten times or more. The gene calls are TRBV18 and TRBJ2-7; D is undetermined. Trimming took 8 bases from V and 1 from J, leaving 9 bases between them. Germline values: CDR1 KGHSH, CDR2 LQKENI. The length of the CDR3 is 12 residues. The DNA for the CDR3 is TGTGCCAGCAGCCCTGGATCCTACGAGCAGTACTTC. It codes for CASSPGSYEQYF.

This clonotype has a handful of counts. This chain links TRBV20-1 with TRBJ2-3; D gene uncertain. Germline V gene lookup returns CDR1 DFQATT and CDR2 SNEGSKA (reference sequence). This CDR3 comprises 13 residues. Trimming removed 0 bases at V and 3 bases at J, with 7 bases between. CDR3 DNA sequence: TGCAGTGCTAGAGATCTAACAACAGATACGCAGTATTTT. It translates to CSARDLTTDTQYF.

The rearrangement uses TRBV6-1 and TRBJ2-3; D unclear. The V gene's germline CDR1 is MNHNS and CDR2 SASEGT. V lost 7 bases, J lost 11 bases, and 16 bases lay in between. The CDR3 totals 12 residues. CDR3 region: CASNPRANEQYF. The DNA of the CDR3 is TGTGCCAGCAACCCACGGGCAAATGAGCAGTATTTT.

This clonotype was seen ten or more times. This rearrangement joins TRBV6-1 to TRBJ1-2; a possible D gene is TRBD1 (5 bases). The V end lost 8 bases, the J end lost 2 bases, and 15 bases lay between the germline ends. This CDR3 region has 14 residues. Germline CDR1 is MNHNS and CDR2 is SASEGT. The CDR3 region is CASDLPTDNYGYTF. CDR3 coding DNA: TGTGCCAGCGATCTCCCGACAGACAACTATGGCTACACCTTC.

This clonotype was picked up many times. The DNA for the CDR3 is TGTGCCAGTAGTTCTAGGACTAGCGGGGCTTCAGATACGCAGTATTTT. Translating gives CASSSRTSGASDTQYF. The V call is TRBV19, the J call TRBJ2-3, with TRBD2 identical over 12 bases. The V segment lost 5 bases and the J segment 4 bases; nucleotides outside the gene matches: 7. The CDR3 has 16 amino acids. CDR1 and CDR2 (germline): LNHDA, SQIVND (reference sequence).

This clonotype was recorded at least ten times. The chain recombines TRBV6-2 or TRBV6-3 with TRBJ2-1; TRBD1 is a possible D gene (5 bases). The CDR3 runs 14 residues. Germline values: CDR1 MNHEY, CDR2 SVGEGT. V was cut by 2 bases and J by 5 bases, with 10 bases left in between. The CDR3 protein is CASSYRGRNNEQFF. CDR3 nucleotides: TGTGCCAGCAGTTACAGGGGTAGGAACAATGAGCAGTTCTTC.